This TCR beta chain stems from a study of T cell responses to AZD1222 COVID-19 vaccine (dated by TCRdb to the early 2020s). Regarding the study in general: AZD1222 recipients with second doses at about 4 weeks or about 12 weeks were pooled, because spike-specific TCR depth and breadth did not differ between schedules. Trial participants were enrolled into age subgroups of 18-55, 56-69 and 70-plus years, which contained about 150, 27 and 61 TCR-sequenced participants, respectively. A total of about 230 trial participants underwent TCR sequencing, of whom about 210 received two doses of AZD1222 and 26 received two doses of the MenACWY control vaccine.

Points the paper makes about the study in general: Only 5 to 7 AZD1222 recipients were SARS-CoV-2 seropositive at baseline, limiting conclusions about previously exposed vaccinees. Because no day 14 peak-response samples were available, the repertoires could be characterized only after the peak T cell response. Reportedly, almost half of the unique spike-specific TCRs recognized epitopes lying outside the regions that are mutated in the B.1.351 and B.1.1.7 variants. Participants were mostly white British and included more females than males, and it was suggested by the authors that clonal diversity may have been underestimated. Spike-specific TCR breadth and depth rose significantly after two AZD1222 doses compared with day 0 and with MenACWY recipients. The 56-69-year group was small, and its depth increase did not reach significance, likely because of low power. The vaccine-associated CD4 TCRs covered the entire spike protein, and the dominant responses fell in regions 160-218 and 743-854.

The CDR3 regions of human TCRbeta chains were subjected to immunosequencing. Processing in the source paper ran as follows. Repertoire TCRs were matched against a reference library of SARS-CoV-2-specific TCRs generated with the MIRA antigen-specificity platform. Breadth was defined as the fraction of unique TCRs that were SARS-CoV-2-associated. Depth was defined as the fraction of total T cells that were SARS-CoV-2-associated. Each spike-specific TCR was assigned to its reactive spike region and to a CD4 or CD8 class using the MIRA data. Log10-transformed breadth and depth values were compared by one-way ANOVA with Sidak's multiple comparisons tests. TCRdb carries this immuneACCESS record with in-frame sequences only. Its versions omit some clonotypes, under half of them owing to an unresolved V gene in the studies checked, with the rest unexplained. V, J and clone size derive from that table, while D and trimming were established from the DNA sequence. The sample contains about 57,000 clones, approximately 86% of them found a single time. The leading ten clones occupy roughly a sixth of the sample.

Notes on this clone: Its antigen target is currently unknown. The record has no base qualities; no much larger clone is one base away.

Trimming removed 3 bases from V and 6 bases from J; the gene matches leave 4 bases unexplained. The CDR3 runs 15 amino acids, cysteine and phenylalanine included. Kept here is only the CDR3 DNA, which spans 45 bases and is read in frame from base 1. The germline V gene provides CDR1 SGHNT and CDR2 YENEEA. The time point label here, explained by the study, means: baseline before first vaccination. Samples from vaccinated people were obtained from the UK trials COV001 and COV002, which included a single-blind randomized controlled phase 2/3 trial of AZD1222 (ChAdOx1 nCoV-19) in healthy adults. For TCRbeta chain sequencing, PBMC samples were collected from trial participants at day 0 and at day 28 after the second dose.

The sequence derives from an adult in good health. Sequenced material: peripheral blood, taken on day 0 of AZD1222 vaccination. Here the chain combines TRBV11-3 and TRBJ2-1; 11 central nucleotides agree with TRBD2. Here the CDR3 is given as CASSLSGTSGNEQFF. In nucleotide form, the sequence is TGTGCCAGCAGCTTGTCCGGGACTAGCGGCAATGAGCAGTTCTTC.